This T cell receptor beta chain was captured in a study of response to subunit inactivated influenza vaccine. One entry per CDR3 protein results from TCRdb running MiXCR on the RT-PCR reads. This table holds 450,000 to 550,000 distinct CDR3 sequences, roughly 23% found once. Germline V lookup: CDR1 DFQATT, CDR2 SNEGSKA (reference sequence). The CDR3 sequence is 11 residues long. With 4 bases removed from V and 2 bases from J, the gap between germline ends came to 6 bases. This chain joins TRBV20-1 and TRBJ2-7, with D unclear. The sequence was collected from a middle-aged man who received an inactivated influenza vaccine. The specimen comprised CD4+ T cells sorted from PBMCs, sampled 5 days after vaccination. Written as DNA, the CDR3 is TGCAGTGCTACGCCTACCTACGAGCAGTACTTC. Translated, it gives CSATPTYEQYF.